The clone carrying this T cell receptor beta chain was seen many times. Its antigen remains unidentified. This sample was taken from a study of CD8 T cells in ankylosing spondylitis. 5'-RACE, quantitative and with molecular barcodes, yielded the TCR beta libraries. TCRdb itself ran the 5' RACE reads through MiXCR, one entry per CDR3 protein. The table lists 150,000 to 200,000 distinct CDR3 sequences, 18% of them singletons, with around 4.5% in the top ten. Study conclusions and caveats: Ankylosing spondylitis blood seemed to carry a telltale TCR beta motif made of about 8 highly homologous variants. In the blood and synovial fluid of reactive arthritis, some motif variants had been previously reported. Clones linked to the disease showed a CD8+ phenotype. They occurred at relatively low frequencies in peripheral blood.

There are 14 residues in the CDR3. The V segment lost 4 bases and the J segment 5 bases; nucleotides outside the gene matches: 7. Looked up from germline, CDR1 is SGDLS and CDR2 is YYNGEE. The chain employs TRBV9 and TRBJ2-5, with TRBD1 matching over 8 bases. The receptor comes from a male donor aged 10-35 years with ankylosing spondylitis or in good health (not recorded which). The sample comprised blood, either unsorted or a sorted T cell fraction (not recorded which). CDR3 region: CASSPQGARETQYF. The CDR3 DNA reads TGTGCCAGCAGCCCTCAGGGGGCGCGGGAGACCCAGTACTTC.